This passage covers 5 T cell receptor beta chains from one sample sequenced in a study of identical twins. In TCRdb, the 5' RACE reads were re-called with MiXCR into one record per CDR3 protein. The sample yields 650,000 to 800,000 distinct CDR3 sequences, 8.6% seen once. This sample was shared with a second study, whose subject was yellow fever vaccine responses in identical twins.

The sample was PBMCs. These receptors were obtained from a young woman in good health.

The chain joins TRBV6-2 or TRBV6-3 to TRBJ2-7, with D possibly matching TRBD2 (7 bases). This CDR3 contains 19 residues. Trimming cost V 6 bases and J 0 bases, with 27 bases left between them. Per germline, CDR1 MNHEY and CDR2 SVGEGT. The CDR3: CASRRGLDLKTRSSYEQYF. For the CDR3, the DNA is TGTGCCAGCAGGCGGGGGCTCGACTTAAAGACCCGTAGCTCCTACGAGCAGTACTTC.

This clonotype has at least ten counts. The chain links TRBV10-3 to TRBJ2-7, with 10 nucleotides matching TRBD1. This CDR3 is 14 amino acids long. Trimming took 6 bases from V and 4 from J; bases not matched to a gene: 6. CDR1 and CDR2 (germline): ENHRY, SYGVKD. CDR3 sequence: CAIRRQGAGYEQYF. DNA for the CDR3: TGTGCCATCAGGCGACAGGGGGCTGGTTACGAGCAGTACTTC.

The V call is TRBV29-1, the J call TRBJ1-1; tentative D call: TRBD1 (6 bases). Trimming took 5 bases from V and 1 from J, leaving 11 bases between them. The CDR3 is 13 residues long. CDR1 and CDR2 (germline): SQVTM, ANQGSEA. The CDR3 nucleotides are TGCAGCGTTCTTGGACAGACGAACACTGAAGCTTTCTTT. Translation: CSVLGQTNTEAFF.

This chain joins TRBV5-1 and TRBJ2-2, with 7 bases aligning to TRBD1. After removal of 4 bases from V and 3 bases from J, the junction contained 9 bases not matched to a gene. The CDR3 loop spans 16 amino acids. CDR1 SGHRS and CDR2 YFSETQ come from the germline V gene. CDR3 amino acids: CASSPGSGGYTGELFF. CDR3 DNA: TGCGCCAGCAGCCCAGGATCAGGGGGATACACCGGGGAGCTGTTTTTT.

This clonotype occurred many times. The chain links TRBV7-2 to TRBJ2-2, with D unresolved. The CDR3 loop spans 13 amino acids. Per the germline V gene, CDR1 is SGHTA and CDR2 is FQGNSA. Trimming left V 5 bases short and J 6 bases short, with 10 bases between. In DNA, the CDR3 is TGTGCCAGCAGCCCCCGTCCGTCCGGGGAGCTGTTTTTT. Encoded protein: CASSPRPSGELFF.